This T cell receptor (beta chain) was retrieved from a study of CD8 T cells in ankylosing spondylitis. The CDR3 has 14 residues. V was clipped by 4 bases and J by 3 bases; unmatched bases: 0. Germline CDR1 SGHRS, CDR2 YFSETQ. As the method for making TCR beta libraries, quantitative 5'-RACE with molecular barcodes was used. TCRdb reprocessed the 5' RACE reads with MiXCR, giving one entry per CDR3 protein. Of roughly 250,000 distinct CDR3 sequences in the sample, around 7.8% were seen once. This TCR was recovered from a male donor with ankylosing spondylitis or in good health (not recorded which). The sample consisted of blood, either unsorted or a sorted T cell fraction (not recorded which). This chain connects TRBV5-1 to TRBJ2-2; TRBD1 aligns across 10 bases. The CDR3 is CASSGQGDTGELFF. CDR3 bases: TGCGCCAGCAGCGGACAGGGGGACACCGGGGAGCTGTTTTTT.